Described below is a single T cell receptor (beta chain) sequence and its context. Its specific antigen is unknown. No quality values exist for individual bases; no much larger clone is one base distant. The CDR3 measures 15 amino acids from cysteine to phenylalanine. The sequence is cut down to CDR3 DNA, 45 bases in frame from base 1. CDR1 and CDR2 are drawn from the germline V gene: SGHTA, FQGNSA. Deletion took 5 bases off V and 4 bases off J, with a span of 17 bases between the germline ends. The High Capacity cDNA Reverse Transcription Kit was used to reverse transcribe all of the isolated RNA, meaning that expressed TCRB transcripts were what got sequenced. Deep immunoSEQ sequencing was performed on naive, central memory and regulatory T cell samples, with an average of around 3.5 million total reads per sample. After sorted cells were lysed in RLT buffer, RNA was extracted with DNase-treated RNeasy Micro or Mini kits, with the choice depending on cell number. To prevent cross-contamination, every cell subset was processed on its own, while patient and healthy donor samples were processed together. The immunoSEQ multiplex PCR was used to amplify TCRB sequences from cDNA, yielding 87-bp fragments that span the CDR3 region. Sequencing of the amplicons was done on the Illumina HiSeq platform. As for the original processing: Synthetic template baselines were used to correct PCR bias computationally, reads within Hamming distance 2 were collapsed, and singletons that could not be merged were discarded. Reads were aligned against IMGT to assign V, D and J genes, CDR3 length and insertions or deletions at six rearrangement sites. Within each subset, clonotype counts were normalized to the number of sorted cells before true diversity and Gini coefficients were calculated with the tcR R package. The overlap coefficient, calculated on TCRB nucleotide sequences, was used to measure repertoire sharing. Out-of-frame TCRB sequences from naive cells were analyzed as a proxy for the pre-selection repertoire. Drawn from immuneACCESS, this table holds only the in-frame rearrangements with V and J called that TCRdb kept. Clones are partly lost; checked studies trace under half to an unresolved V gene and leave the rest unexplained. That table supplies the V and J calls and clone size; D and trimming were determined from the DNA. For this sample there are 330,000 or so clones; roughly 13% appear just once. The ten largest clones add up to 0.0085% to 0.012% of the sample.

From each donor, a single peripheral blood sample of about 100 mL on average was drawn into heparinised tubes. A BD FACSAria II and a panel including CD45RO, CCR7, CD25, CD127, CD95 and CD27 were used to sort naive, central memory, regulatory and stem cell-like memory CD4+ T cells. All sorted populations exceeded 95% purity. PBMCs were separated immediately by Lymphoprep density gradient centrifugation and were stained directly, without being cultured. So that batch effects would be minimized, each experiment stained and sorted samples in pairs, pairing one healthy donor with one patient. This specimen belongs to a study of beta chain features in type 1 diabetes listed by TCRdb under 2018. As for the study more broadly: Patients and healthy donors did not differ in mean age, gender distribution, total cell number or subset yield. A total of 100 million to 140 million sorted cells were examined across all samples, and the number of cells per subset was strongly correlated with RNA yield. In the study, recently diagnosed type 1 diabetes patients and matched healthy donors were compared on the TCRB repertoires of their sorted circulating CD4+ T cell subsets. Regulatory and stem cell-like memory subsets were obtained from only 8 patients and roughly eight healthy donors, while naive and central memory subsets were obtained from all 30 or so donors.

What the research found in general, with its limitations: PCR might favor shorter templates, but patient and control samples were amplified and corrected together, so any skew would affect both groups equally. At VDJ recombination sites, type 1 diabetes patients had fewer insertions and more deleted nucleotides, which implies abnormalities in thymic rearrangement. The naive, central memory and regulatory TCRB repertoires appeared to resemble one another more closely among patients than among healthy donors. Because small numbers of individuals were included in the HLA sub-analyses, any influence of HLA type on TCRB rearrangement was left unresolved. Because cDNA rather than genomic DNA was sequenced, highly expressing activated cells could have been over-represented, although no difference in activation and CD3 levels was found between groups. Type 1 diabetes patients showed a moderate but significant shortening of TCRB CDR3 length in all four CD4+ subsets.

The receptor's source is a woman younger than 30 with type 1 diabetes. Material: naive CD4+ T cells from blood. Interpreted using the paper, the cell subset or site label stands for: true naive CD4+ T cells. The chain joins TRBV7-2 to TRBJ1-1; matching of 6 bases hints at TRBD1 as the D gene. The CDR3 has the sequence CASSAHPRGGTEAFF. Read as DNA, the sequence is TGTGCCAGCAGCGCCCACCCCAGGGGCGGCACTGAAGCTTTCTTT. This CDR3, with the reference TRBV7-2 and TRBJ1-1 proteins standing in past its ends, gives the full variable domain GAGVSQSPSNKVTEKGKDVELRCDPISGHTALYWYRQSLGQGLEFLIYFQGNSAPDKSGLPSDRFSAERTGGSVSTLTIQRTQQEDSAVYLCASSAHPRGGTEAFFGQGTRLTVV.